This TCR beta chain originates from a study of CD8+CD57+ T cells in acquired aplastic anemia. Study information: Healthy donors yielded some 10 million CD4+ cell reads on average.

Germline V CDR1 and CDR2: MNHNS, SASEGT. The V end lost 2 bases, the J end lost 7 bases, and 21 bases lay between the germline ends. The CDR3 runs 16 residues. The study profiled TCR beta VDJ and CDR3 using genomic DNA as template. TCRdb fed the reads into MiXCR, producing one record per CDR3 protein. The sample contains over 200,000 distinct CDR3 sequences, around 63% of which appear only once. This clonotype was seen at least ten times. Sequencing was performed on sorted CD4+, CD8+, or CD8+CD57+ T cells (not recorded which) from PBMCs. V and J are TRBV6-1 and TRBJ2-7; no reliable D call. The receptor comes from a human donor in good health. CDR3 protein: CASSEILTDPSREQYF. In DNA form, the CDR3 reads TGTGCCAGCAGTGAAATTTTGACCGACCCTTCGAGGGAGCAGTACTTC.